This is a list of T cell receptor beta chains from one sample in a study of graft-versus-host responses after intestinal transplantation. Here immunoSEQ multiplex PCR was the method, and the copy in TCRdb shows in-frame clones only, minus some. The table records some 13,000 clones, almost 85% of them present only once. This sample comprised PBMCs, obtained after intestinal transplantation. Source of these receptors: a human patient who received an intestinal transplant, so some T cells may come from the graft donor. CDR3s include the opening cysteine and the closing phenylalanine or tryptophan. The order of the fields is J gene, V gene, clone size, D gene, CDR3 protein, CDR3 DNA. D genes are given only for firm matches. Not every row has a clone size; where given, it reads once, few, many or a size class.

J gene: TRBJ2-7
V gene: TRBV7-9
clone size: NA
D gene: TRBD1
CDR3 protein: CASSDYQGDEQYF
CDR3 DNA: TGTGCCAGCAGCGACTATCAGGGGGACGAGCAGTACTTC

J gene: TRBJ2-7
V gene: TRBV5-6
clone size: NA
D gene: NA
CDR3 protein: CASSLEGSRSSYEQYF
CDR3 DNA: TGTGCCAGCAGCTTGGAGGGTTCCAGAAGCTCCTACGAGCAGTACTTC

J gene: TRBJ2-2
V gene: TRBV6-4
clone size: NA
D gene: NA
CDR3 protein: CASSERDITGELFF
CDR3 DNA: TGTGCCAGCAGTGAAAGGGACATCACCGGGGAGCTGTTTTTT

J gene: TRBJ2-3
V gene: TRBV6-5
clone size: NA
D gene: TRBD1
CDR3 protein: CASSKQGAHADTQYF
CDR3 DNA: TGTGCCAGCAGTAAGCAGGGGGCGCATGCAGATACGCAGTATTTT

J gene: TRBJ1-5
V gene: TRBV2
clone size: NA
D gene: NA
CDR3 protein: CASSGRSGNQPQHF
CDR3 DNA: TGTGCCAGCAGTGGACGGTCGGGAAATCAGCCCCAGCATTTT

J gene: TRBJ2-1
V gene: TRBV7-6
clone size: NA
D gene: TRBD2
CDR3 protein: CASSLAPTSGGGHEQFF
CDR3 DNA: TGTGCCAGCAGCTTAGCGCCTACTAGCGGGGGGGGGCATGAGCAGTTCTTC

J gene: TRBJ1-1
V gene: TRBV30
clone size: NA
D gene: NA
CDR3 protein: CAYGRPSTEAFF
CDR3 DNA: TGTGCCTACGGTAGGCCGAGTACTGAAGCTTTCTTT

J gene: TRBJ1-2
V gene: TRBV28
clone size: NA
D gene: NA
CDR3 protein: CASRGAGRATLNYGYTF
CDR3 DNA: TGTGCCAGCCGGGGGGCGGGGAGGGCCACTCTAAACTATGGCTACACCTTC

J gene: TRBJ1-2
V gene: TRBV19
clone size: NA
D gene: NA
CDR3 protein: CASSKAGSNYGYTF
CDR3 DNA: TGTGCCAGTAGTAAGGCAGGTTCTAACTATGGCTACACCTTC

J gene: TRBJ1-1
V gene: TRBV11-2
clone size: few
D gene: TRBD1
CDR3 protein: CASSLDRFATGGSEAFF
CDR3 DNA: TGTGCCAGCAGCTTAGACCGGTTCGCGACAGGGGGCTCTGAAGCTTTCTTT

J gene: TRBJ2-7
V gene: TRBV4-1
clone size: NA
D gene: NA
CDR3 protein: CASSQEGNRPYYEQYF
CDR3 DNA: TGCGCCAGCAGCCAAGAGGGGAACAGGCCGTACTACGAGCAGTACTTC

J gene: TRBJ1-5
V gene: TRBV6-1
clone size: NA
D gene: TRBD1
CDR3 protein: CASSEPGQAFQPQHF
CDR3 DNA: TGTGCCAGCAGTGAACCGGGACAGGCTTTTCAGCCCCAGCATTTT

J gene: TRBJ1-1
V gene: TRBV6-1
clone size: NA
D gene: NA
CDR3 protein: CASSEEVGGNTEAFF
CDR3 DNA: TGTGCCAGCAGTGAAGAGGTGGGGGGGAACACTGAAGCTTTCTTT

J gene: TRBJ2-7
V gene: TRBV27
clone size: NA
D gene: NA
CDR3 protein: CASRLLGSSYEQYF
CDR3 DNA: TGTGCCAGCCGCTTACTAGGTTCCTCCTACGAGCAGTACTTC

J gene: TRBJ2-7
V gene: TRBV16
clone size: NA
D gene: NA
CDR3 protein: CASSPQGGGSYEQYF
CDR3 DNA: TGTGCCAGCAGCCCACAAGGCGGTGGCTCCTACGAGCAGTACTTC

J gene: TRBJ2-7
V gene: TRBV4-1
clone size: few
D gene: NA
CDR3 protein: CASSQALGSYEQYF
CDR3 DNA: TGCGCCAGCAGCCAAGCCCTAGGATCCTACGAGCAGTACTTC

J gene: TRBJ2-5
V gene: TRBV19
clone size: NA
D gene: NA
CDR3 protein: CASSTPRRGETQYF
CDR3 DNA: TGTGCCAGTAGTACCCCAAGAAGGGGAGAGACCCAGTACTTC

J gene: TRBJ1-1
V gene: TRBV18
clone size: NA
D gene: TRBD1
CDR3 protein: CASSPDRGLAEAFF
CDR3 DNA: TGTGCCAGCTCTCCGGACAGGGGGCTGGCTGAAGCTTTCTTT

J gene: TRBJ2-5
V gene: TRBV6-6
clone size: NA
D gene: NA
CDR3 protein: CASSKGLFETQYF
CDR3 DNA: TGTGCCAGCAGCAAGGGACTCTTCGAGACCCAGTACTTC

J gene: TRBJ2-7
V gene: TRBV6-5
clone size: NA
D gene: NA
CDR3 protein: CASSYSGEGGEQYF
CDR3 DNA: TGTGCCAGCAGTTACTCGGGTGAGGGTGGCGAGCAGTACTTC

J gene: TRBJ2-7
V gene: TRBV5-1
clone size: once
D gene: TRBD1
CDR3 protein: CASSSKTGATYEQYF
CDR3 DNA: TGCGCCAGCAGCTCCAAGACAGGGGCGACCTACGAGCAGTACTTC

J gene: TRBJ2-2
V gene: TRBV7-3
clone size: NA
D gene: NA
CDR3 protein: CASSLILGSGELFF
CDR3 DNA: TGTGCCAGCAGCTTAATCTTGGGGTCTGGGGAGCTGTTTTTT

J gene: TRBJ2-2
V gene: TRBV28
clone size: NA
D gene: NA
CDR3 protein: CASRRDVITGELFF
CDR3 DNA: TGTGCCAGCAGGAGGGACGTAATCACCGGGGAGCTGTTTTTT

J gene: TRBJ1-4
V gene: TRBV4-1
clone size: NA
D gene: NA
CDR3 protein: CASSLGELGPTWKLFF
CDR3 DNA: TGCGCCAGCAGCCTGGGGGAACTGGGGCCAACTTGGAAACTGTTTTTT

J gene: TRBJ1-4
V gene: TRBV30
clone size: once
D gene: NA
CDR3 protein: CAWSVTGPQELFF
CDR3 DNA: TGTGCCTGGAGTGTAACCGGACCCCAAGAACTGTTTTTT

J gene: TRBJ1-1
V gene: TRBV5-8
clone size: NA
D gene: NA
CDR3 protein: CASSLGRPNTEAFF
CDR3 DNA: TGTGCCAGCAGCTTGGGGAGACCGAACACTGAAGCTTTCTTT

J gene: TRBJ2-1
V gene: TRBV29-1
clone size: NA
D gene: NA
CDR3 protein: CSVEGLDEQFF
CDR3 DNA: TGCAGCGTTGAGGGGTTAGATGAGCAGTTCTTC

J gene: TRBJ2-2
V gene: TRBV19
clone size: NA
D gene: TRBD1
CDR3 protein: CASTVRGGGTGELFF
CDR3 DNA: TGTGCCAGTACTGTAAGAGGGGGCGGAACCGGGGAGCTGTTTTTT

J gene: TRBJ2-3
V gene: TRBV10-3
clone size: NA
D gene: NA
CDR3 protein: CAISESTSRDRTDTQYF
CDR3 DNA: TGTGCCATCAGTGAGTCGACATCTCGGGATCGCACAGATACGCAGTATTTT

J gene: TRBJ1-5
V gene: TRBV6-6
clone size: few
D gene: NA
CDR3 protein: CASSYSSPDSNQPQHF
CDR3 DNA: TGTGCCAGCAGTTACTCATCCCCCGATAGCAATCAGCCCCAGCATTTT

J gene: TRBJ2-1
V gene: TRBV5-1
clone size: NA
D gene: TRBD2
CDR3 protein: CASSLARASGNNEQFF
CDR3 DNA: TGCGCCAGCAGCCTGGCCAGGGCTAGCGGTAACAATGAGCAGTTCTTC

J gene: TRBJ2-2
V gene: TRBV5-1
clone size: NA
D gene: TRBD1
CDR3 protein: CASSLDRANTGELFF
CDR3 DNA: TGCGCCAGCAGCCTAGACAGGGCGAACACCGGGGAGCTGTTTTTT

J gene: TRBJ1-1
V gene: TRBV7-2
clone size: NA
D gene: NA
CDR3 protein: CASSLGWAGPVEAFF
CDR3 DNA: TGTGCCAGCAGCTTGGGATGGGCCGGCCCCGTTGAAGCTTTCTTT

J gene: TRBJ2-2
V gene: TRBV5-1
clone size: NA
D gene: NA
CDR3 protein: CASSLVPSTGELFF
CDR3 DNA: TGCGCCAGCAGCTTGGTGCCTAGCACCGGGGAGCTGTTTTTT

J gene: TRBJ1-2
V gene: TRBV10-3
clone size: NA
D gene: TRBD1
CDR3 protein: CAISKDRENYGYTF
CDR3 DNA: TGTGCCATCAGCAAAGACAGGGAAAACTATGGCTACACCTTC

J gene: TRBJ2-4
V gene: TRBV29-1
clone size: NA
D gene: NA
CDR3 protein: CSVESQPWDIQYF
CDR3 DNA: TGCAGCGTTGAAAGCCAGCCTTGGGACATTCAGTACTTC

J gene: TRBJ2-3
V gene: TRBV7-6
clone size: NA
D gene: NA
CDR3 protein: CASSQYGTLDTQYF
CDR3 DNA: TGTGCCAGCAGCCAGTACGGGACGCTAGATACGCAGTATTTT

J gene: TRBJ2-6
V gene: TRBV30
clone size: NA
D gene: TRBD2
CDR3 protein: CAGRASPTNVLTF
CDR3 DNA: TGTGCCGGGAGGGCCTCCCCCACCAACGTCCTGACTTTC

J gene: TRBJ2-4
V gene: TRBV6-1
clone size: NA
D gene: TRBD2
CDR3 protein: CASQREGAKNIQYF
CDR3 DNA: TGTGCCAGCCAGCGGGAGGGGGCCAAAAACATTCAGTACTTC

J gene: TRBJ2-2
V gene: TRBV6-5
clone size: once
D gene: NA
CDR3 protein: CASSGPRAGELFF
CDR3 DNA: TGTGCCAGCAGTGGCCCGAGAGCCGGGGAGCTGTTTTTT

J gene: TRBJ2-7
V gene: TRBV9
clone size: few
D gene: NA
CDR3 protein: CASSETGYEQYF
CDR3 DNA: TGTGCCAGCAGCGAAACAGGCTACGAGCAGTACTTC